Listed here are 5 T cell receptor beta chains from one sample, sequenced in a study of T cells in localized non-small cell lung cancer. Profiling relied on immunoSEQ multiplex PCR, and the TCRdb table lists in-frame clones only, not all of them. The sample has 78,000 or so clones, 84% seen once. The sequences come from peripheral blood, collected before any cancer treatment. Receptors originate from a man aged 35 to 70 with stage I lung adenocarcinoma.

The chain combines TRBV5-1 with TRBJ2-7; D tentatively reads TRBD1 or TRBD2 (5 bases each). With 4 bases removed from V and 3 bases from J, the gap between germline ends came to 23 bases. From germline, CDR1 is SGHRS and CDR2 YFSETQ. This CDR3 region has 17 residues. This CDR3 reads CASSPKGESAWGYEQYF. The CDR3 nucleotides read TGCGCCAGCAGCCCTAAAGGGGAGTCGGCGTGGGGCTACGAGCAGTACTTC.

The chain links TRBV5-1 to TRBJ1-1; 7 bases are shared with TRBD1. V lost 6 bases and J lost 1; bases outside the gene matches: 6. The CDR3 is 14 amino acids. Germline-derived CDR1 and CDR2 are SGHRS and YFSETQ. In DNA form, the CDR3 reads TGCGCCAGCATCCCCAGGGGGGCGAACACTGAAGCTTTCTTT. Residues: CASIPRGANTEAFF.

For the CDR3, the DNA is TGTGCCAGCAGTCGACTAGCGGGGCACTACAATGAGCAGTTCTTC. As protein: CASSRLAGHYNEQFF. This chain joins TRBV7-3 and TRBJ2-1; 11 bases are shared with TRBD2. Germline V gene sequence: CDR1 SGHTA, CDR2 FQGTGA. With 6 bases clipped from V and 3 bases from J, the junction kept 4 bases outside the gene matches. The CDR3 runs to 15 residues.

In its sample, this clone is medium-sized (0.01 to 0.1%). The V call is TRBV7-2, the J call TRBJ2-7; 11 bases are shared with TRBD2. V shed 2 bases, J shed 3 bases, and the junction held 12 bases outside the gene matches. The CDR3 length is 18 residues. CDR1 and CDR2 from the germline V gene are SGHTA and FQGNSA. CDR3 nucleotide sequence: TGTGCCAGCAGCTTACAACGCACTAGCGGGGGCCCAAACTACGAGCAGTACTTC. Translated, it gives CASSLQRTSGGPNYEQYF.

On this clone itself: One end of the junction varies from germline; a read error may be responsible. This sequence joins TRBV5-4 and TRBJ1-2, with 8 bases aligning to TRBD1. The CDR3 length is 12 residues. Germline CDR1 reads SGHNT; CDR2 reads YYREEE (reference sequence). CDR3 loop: CASSRDRLGGAF. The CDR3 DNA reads TGTGCCAGCAGCCGGGACAGGCTAGGAGGTGCCTTC.